The 29 T cell receptor beta chains below all came from one sample that was sequenced in a study of T cells after posttransplantation cyclophosphamide. Assay: immunoSEQ multiplex PCR; the TCRdb copy retains only in-frame clones and omits some. The sample lists fewer than 20,000 clones; roughly 70% were seen once. Busulfan-fludarabine conditioning, marrow transplant, and cyclophosphamide on days +3 and +4 were administered. The starting material was PBMCs, obtained after an allogeneic stem cell transplant with post-transplant cyclophosphamide. These receptors came from a male patient in his thirties who received an allogeneic stem cell transplant from a related donor, was CMV-positive, and had acute GVHD only. Some of the T cells may derive from the graft donor.

The rearrangement uses TRBV15 and TRBJ1-2; 10 nucleotides align to TRBD1. Losses at the gene ends were 0 bases for V and 5 bases for J; bases not matched to a gene: 6. Germline-derived CDR1 and CDR2 are LNHNV and YYDKDF (reference sequence). This CDR3 comprises 16 residues. In DNA form, the CDR3 reads TGTGCCACCAGCAGAGAGAGCGGGACAGGGGTTTATGGCTACACCTTC. Translating gives CATSRESGTGVYGYTF.

In nucleotides, the CDR3 is TGTGCCAGCAGTCCAGATCAGGGCCCAGATACGCAGTATTTT. It is translated as CASSPDQGPDTQYF. This chain joins TRBV6-4 and TRBJ2-3; D is possibly TRBD1 (5 bases). Germline V gene sequence: CDR1 MRHNA, CDR2 SNTAGT. V lost 5 bases, J lost 4 bases, and 13 bases lay in between. This CDR3 contains 14 residues.

This chain connects TRBV2 to TRBJ2-1; 10 bases line up with TRBD2. Germline CDR1 is SNHLY and CDR2 is FYNNEI. Losses at the gene ends were 6 bases for V and 6 bases for J; bases not matched to a gene: 5. This CDR3 is 14 amino acids long. The CDR3 protein is CASRVGLATNEQFF. The CDR3 bases are TGTGCCAGCAGAGTGGGACTAGCGACCAATGAGCAGTTCTTC.

The chain employs TRBV28 and TRBJ2-1; TRBD1 is a possible D gene (6 bases). The V end lost 5 bases, the J end lost 0 bases, and 29 bases lay between the germline ends. CDR1 is MDHEN and CDR2 is SYDVKM in the germline V gene. CDR3 length: 21 residues. The DNA for the CDR3 is TGTGCCAGCAGTGCCCACCAACCCAGGGGAGTGCGCCGGAGCTCCTACAATGAGCAGTTCTTC. Encoded protein: CASSAHQPRGVRRSSYNEQFF.

CDR3 DNA sequence: TGTGCTAGCGGGCAGGGGGCCACTGAAGCTTTCTTT. Its protein is CASGQGATEAFF. The chain has TRBV7-2 and TRBJ1-1; 8 positions match TRBD1. This CDR3 comprises 12 residues. Germline CDR1 and CDR2: SGHTA and FQGNSA.

The chain carries TRBV5-6 and TRBJ2-5, with 9 bases lining up with TRBD2. The CDR3 contains 16 residues. Germline CDR1 is SGHDT and CDR2 is YYEEEE. With V trimmed by 4 bases and J by 1 base, 8 bases remained unmatched. In DNA, the CDR3 is TGTGCCAGCAGCAGGATAGCGGGGGTCCTCCAAGAGACCCAGTACTTC. Amino acid sequence: CASSRIAGVLQETQYF.

This chain links TRBV6-1 with TRBJ2-2; tentatively, D is TRBD1 (6 bases). V was shortened by 4 bases and J by 0 bases, with 12 bases between the two germline ends. This CDR3 spans 16 amino acids. Germline V gives CDR1 MNHNS, CDR2 SASEGT. Written as DNA, the CDR3 is TGTGCCAGCAGTGGGCAGGGGCCCACGAACACCGGGGAGCTGTTTTTT. Amino acid sequence: CASSGQGPTNTGELFF.

This clone was seen only once. V is TRBV9 and J is TRBJ2-1; 8 nucleotides align to TRBD2. The ends lost 0 bases at V and 4 bases at J; junction bases unmatched: 3. This CDR3 region has 15 residues. Germline values: CDR1 SGDLS, CDR2 YYNGEE. Here the CDR3 reads CASSVGAGAYNEQFF. The CDR3, as DNA: TGTGCCAGCAGCGTAGGAGCGGGGGCATACAATGAGCAGTTCTTC.

The chain employs TRBV29-1 and TRBJ2-5, with D unresolved. The length of the CDR3 is 15 residues. V was cut by 2 bases and J by 1 base, with 14 bases left in between. The germline CDR1 and CDR2 sequences are SQVTM and ANQGSEA. CDR3 nucleotide sequence: TGCAGCGTTGAAAGGCCAGGAACCTCCCAAGAGACCCAGTACTTC. Translation gives CSVERPGTSQETQYF.

About this clone: One end of the junction does not line up with germline, which may come from a read error. The rearrangement links TRBV6-5 to TRBJ1-1; 7 bases match TRBD1. The length of the CDR3 is 10 residues. Per the germline V gene, CDR1 is MNHEY and CDR2 is SVGAGI. The CDR3, as DNA: TGTGCCAGCGGGACAGTTGAAACTTTCTTT. Translated: CASGTVETFF.

V is TRBV5-1 and J is TRBJ2-2; 8 bases are shared with TRBD1. Germline loops: CDR1 SGHRS, CDR2 YFSETQ. Trimming removed 3 bases from V and 6 bases from J; junction bases left unmatched: 7. The CDR3 runs to 15 residues. CDR3 in DNA: TGCGCCAGCAGCTCGTCAGGGGGCGCATCCGGGGAGCTGTTTTTT. This codes for CASSSSGGASGELFF.

The chain uses TRBV18 and TRBJ2-2; 10 positions match TRBD2. With 1 base clipped from V and 5 bases from J, the junction kept 4 bases outside the gene matches. Germline V gene data show CDR1 as KGHSH and CDR2 as LQKENI. The CDR3 contains 16 residues. Here the CDR3 DNA reads TGTGCCAGCTCACCACGCTCTAGCGGGAGTACCGGGGAGCTGTTTTTT. This gives the protein CASSPRSSGSTGELFF.

This sequence joins TRBV19 and TRBJ2-1; D is unresolved. Germline V gene data show CDR1 as LNHDA and CDR2 as SQIVND (reference sequence). Trimming removed 0 bases from V and 2 bases from J, with 8 bases in between. The CDR3 is made up of 15 amino acids. CDR3 sequence reads: CASSIDLATYNEQFF. As DNA, the CDR3 is TGTGCCAGTAGTATAGATCTCGCGACCTACAATGAGCAGTTCTTC.

This chain links TRBV7-7 with TRBJ2-5; TRBD1 agrees at 7 bases. V lost 5 bases to trimming and J lost 2 bases; unmatched junction nucleotides: 5. Looked up from germline, CDR1 is SSHAT and CDR2 is FNYEAQ (reference sequence). CDR3 length equals 14 residues. The CDR3 region has the DNA TGTGCCAGCAGCCGGGACAGCCTGCAAGAGACCCAGTACTTC. This translates into CASSRDSLQETQYF.

The table lists this clone with a count of one. The rearrangement uses TRBV10-3 and TRBJ2-2; the match to TRBD2 covers 9 bases. Trimming took 11 bases from V and 5 from J; bases not matched to a gene: 6. There are 13 residues in the CDR3. Germline V gene sequence: CDR1 ENHRY, CDR2 SYGVKD. CDR3 nucleotide sequence: TGTGCCTGCGGGGGGGCCTTTACCGGGGAGCTGTTTTTT. It encodes CACGGAFTGELFF.

This clone has just a few counts. CDR3 amino acids: CASAVGGSGNTIYF. CDR3 DNA sequence: TGTGCCAGCGCCGTAGGGGGTTCAGGAAACACCATATATTTT. V is TRBV2 and J is TRBJ1-3, with D tentatively TRBD1 (6 bases). From germline, CDR1 is SNHLY and CDR2 FYNNEI. The CDR3 consists of 14 residues. V lost 8 bases to trimming and J lost 4 bases, with 15 bases between them.

This clone appeared many times. This rearrangement joins TRBV7-6 to TRBJ1-1; a possible D gene is TRBD1 (5 bases). The CDR3 has 15 residues. CDR1 is SGHVS, CDR2 FNYEAQ, per germline. The V end lost 4 bases, the J end lost 11 bases, and 23 bases lay between the germline ends. DNA of the CDR3: TGTGCCAGCAGCTCCGAGCCAGGGCGTCCCCCCTCGGCTTTCTTT. Translated: CASSSEPGRPPSAFF.

CDR3 DNA sequence: TGTGCCTGGAGGGGGACAGGGGGCAATGAAAAACTGTTTTTT. Its translation: CAWRGTGGNEKLFF. V gene TRBV30 combines with J gene TRBJ1-4, with TRBD1 matching 12 bases. The CDR3 has 14 residues. The junction had 1 base not matched to a gene; V was cut back by 3 bases and J by 5 bases. Germline loops: CDR1 GTSNPN, CDR2 SVGIG (reference sequence).

This clone was detected only a few times. The gene calls are TRBV11-2 and TRBJ2-7; a weak D match, TRBD2 (6 bases). Germline CDR1 reads SGHAT; CDR2 reads FQNNGV. CDR3 size: 16 residues. V lost 5 bases to trimming and J lost 3 bases, with 20 bases between them. CDR3 in amino acids: CASSPPRGGPDYEQYF. For the CDR3, the DNA is TGTGCCAGCAGCCCTCCTAGGGGAGGACCAGACTACGAGCAGTACTTC.

This clone was counted a single time. The chain has TRBV4-3 and TRBJ1-5; D may be TRBD1 (5 bases). The length of the CDR3 is 15 residues. The germline V gene has CDR1 LGHNA and CDR2 YSLEER. V gave up 2 bases and J gave up 3 bases, with 11 bases separating them. CDR3: CASSQITGSNQPQHF. The CDR3 bases are TGCGCCAGCAGCCAAATAACAGGATCCAATCAGCCCCAGCATTTT.

The chain links TRBV5-6 to TRBJ2-5; a possible D gene is TRBD1 (5 bases). V lost 0 bases and J lost 5, with 17 bases in between. The CDR3 is 16 amino acids. The germline CDR1 and CDR2 sequences are SGHDT and YYEEEE. The CDR3 region is CASSLVGVDGWETQYF. The CDR3 DNA reads TGTGCCAGCAGCTTGGTAGGGGTTGATGGTTGGGAGACCCAGTACTTC.

The chain employs TRBV7-8 and TRBJ1-2; TRBD1 matches 8 bases. Per the germline V gene, CDR1 is SGHVS and CDR2 is FQNEAQ. The CDR3 loop spans 19 amino acids. Trimming took 3 bases from V and 3 from J; bases not matched to a gene: 18. Here the CDR3 reads CASSFTPVAGGELYYGYTF. The CDR3 DNA follows: TGTGCCAGCAGCTTCACACCCGTCGCAGGGGGCGAGTTATACTATGGCTACACCTTC. Looking up the rest from reference TRBV7-8 and TRBJ1-2 gives the full variable domain: GAGVSQSPRYKVAKRGQDVALRCDPISGHVSLFWYQQALGQGPEFLTYFQNEAQLDKSGLPSDRFFAERPEGSVSTLKIQRTQQEDSAVYLCASSFTPVAGGELYYGYTFGSGTRLTVV.

The chain has TRBV5-1 and TRBJ1-4; 9 nucleotides agree with TRBD1. Trimming took 1 base from V and 11 from J; bases not matched to a gene: 6. CDR1 is SGHRS, CDR2 YFSETQ, per germline. The CDR3 has 14 residues. Written as DNA, the CDR3 is TGCGCCAGCAGCTTGAACAGGGGGCGCAGGAAACTGTTTTTT. It yields the protein CASSLNRGRRKLFF.

This CDR3 reads CASTRGAKQYF. The CDR3, as DNA: TGTGCCAGCACTCGGGGGGCGAAGCAGTACTTC. V is TRBV27 and J is TRBJ2-7; D possibly corresponds to TRBD2 (7 bases). CDR1 MNHEY and CDR2 SMNVEV come from the germline V gene (reference sequence). Trimming took 7 bases from V and 8 from J, leaving 12 bases between them. CDR3 length: 11 residues.

The chain recombines TRBV18 with TRBJ1-1, with 8 bases that match TRBD1. The CDR3 is made up of 12 amino acids. The junction had 1 base not matched to a gene; V was cut back by 0 bases and J by 10 bases. Germline V lookup: CDR1 KGHSH, CDR2 LQKENI. CDR3 coding DNA: TGTGCCAGCTCACCACCTGACAGGGGAGCTTTCTTT. Translated: CASSPPDRGAFF.

The J gene is TRBJ2-1, the V gene TRBV7-9, with TRBD1 matching over 7 bases. Germline V gives CDR1 SEHNR, CDR2 FQNEAQ (reference sequence). The CDR3 is 14 amino acids. After removal of 5 bases from V and 3 bases from J, the junction contained 4 bases not matched to a gene. CDR3 loop: CASSPRDSYNEQFF. For the CDR3, the DNA is TGTGCCAGCAGCCCCCGGGACAGCTACAATGAGCAGTTCTTC. Variable domain in full (rest from reference TRBV7-9 and TRBJ2-1): DTGVSQNPRHKITKRGQNVTFRCDPISEHNRLYWYRQTLGQGPEFLTYFQNEAQLEKSRLLSDRFSAERPKGSFSTLEIQRTEQGDSAMYLCASSPRDSYNEQFFGPGTRLTVL.

The chain carries TRBV4-3 and TRBJ2-1; 15 bases agree with TRBD2. V lost 4 bases to trimming and J lost 2 bases; unmatched junction nucleotides: 6. CDR3 length equals 18 residues. CDR1 LGHNA and CDR2 YSLEER come from the germline V gene. The CDR3 region is CASSPRTSGGGTYNEQFF. The CDR3 DNA is TGCGCCAGCAGCCCCCGGACTAGCGGGGGGGGCACCTACAATGAGCAGTTCTTC.

V and J are TRBV7-2 and TRBJ1-4, with TRBD1 matching 8 bases. Germline V lookup: CDR1 SGHTA, CDR2 FQGNSA. This CDR3 spans 15 amino acids. Germline trimming cut 1 base from V and 7 bases from J; bases unmatched to any gene: 5. The CDR3: CASSLGGQATEKLFF. DNA for the CDR3: TGTGCCAGCAGCTTAGGGGGACAGGCGACTGAAAAACTGTTTTTT.

The chain recombines TRBV6-4 with TRBJ1-1; D uncertain. This CDR3 has 16 amino acids. Germline V CDR1 and CDR2: MRHNA, SNTAGT. With 0 bases removed from V and 6 bases from J, the gap between germline ends came to 17 bases. CDR3 in amino acids: CASSDSGDEQFPEAFF. The CDR3 DNA is TGTGCCAGCAGTGACTCGGGCGACGAACAGTTCCCTGAAGCTTTCTTT.